The rows below give T cell receptor beta chains drawn from one sample of a study of radiation and T cells in renal cell carcinoma. Clones were sequenced by immunoSEQ multiplex PCR, and TCRdb holds only the in-frame ones, with some missing. There are fewer than 80,000 clones in the sample; approximately 87% occur only once, and about 2.5% lies in the top ten. The sample in question was blood, obtained from a patient whose treatment included radiotherapy and nephrectomy. The receptors shown here come from a woman aged 55-70 years with renal cell carcinoma. Each CDR3 is given with its conserved first and last residue. The D gene is left open where the match is weak. Size tells how often a clone was seen (once, few, many) or the class of an expanded clone, and some rows leave it out.

j_call d_call clone_size v_call cdr3_nt cdr3_aa
TRBJ2-1 . . TRBV19 TGTGCCAGTAGTATAAACGCTTACACCTCCTACAATGAGCAGTTCTTC CASSINAYTSYNEQFF
TRBJ1-2 . . TRBV19 TGTGCCAGTAGTCGGGGGGGGGTTGTCGGTGAGAACTATGGCTACACCTTC CASSRGGVVGENYGYTF
TRBJ2-7 TRBD1 few TRBV7-6 TGTGCCAGCAGCTTAGGACAGGGTGGGGGCGAGCAGTACTTC CASSLGQGGGEQYF
TRBJ2-2 . . TRBV29-1 TGCAGCGCCCCCGATGCGTACACCGGGGAGCTGTTTTTT CSAPDAYTGELFF
TRBJ2-5 . few TRBV9 TGTGCCAGCAGCGTAGAGGCGGGCCTCCAAGAGACCCAGTACTTC CASSVEAGLQETQYF
TRBJ2-1 TRBD2 . TRBV5-1 TGCGCCAGCAGTATAAGCGGGGGCTCCTACAATGAGCAGTTCTTC CASSISGGSYNEQFF
TRBJ2-7 TRBD2 . TRBV28 TGTGCCAGCAGTTTGCGGGACTACTCCTACGAGCAGTACTTC CASSLRDYSYEQYF
TRBJ2-3 TRBD2 . TRBV10-3 TGTGCCATCAGCCGAGGACTAGCGGGCACAGATACGCAGTATTTT CAISRGLAGTDTQYF
TRBJ1-2 TRBD1 . TRBV7-9 TGTGCCAGCAGCTTGGGGACAGCGGCCCCCCGCTATGGCTACACCTTC CASSLGTAAPRYGYTF
TRBJ2-2 TRBD1 once TRBV29-1 TGCAGCTCAAGACAGGGATCAGCCGGGGAGCTGTTTTTT CSSRQGSAGELFF
TRBJ2-3 . . TRBV12-5 TGTGCTAGTGGTTTGGGCAGGAACACAGATACGCAGTATTTT CASGLGRNTDTQYF
TRBJ1-5 TRBD1 . TRBV30 TGTGCCTGGAGTGTAGGGGGACAGAGTTATCAGCCCCAGCATTTT CAWSVGGQSYQPQHF
TRBJ1-1 . . TRBV7-7 TGTGCTAGCAGCTCCCTGGACAGAAACACTGAAGCTTTCTTT CASSSLDRNTEAFF
TRBJ2-5 TRBD2 few TRBV5-1 TGCGCCAGCAGCCCCAGACTAGCGGGTGAGACCCAGTACTTC CASSPRLAGETQYF
TRBJ1-1 . . TRBV7-8 TGTGCCAGCAGCATGGACACTGAAGCTTTCTTT CASSMDTEAFF
TRBJ2-5 . . TRBV2 TGTGCCAGCAGTGTTAGCAGATGGGAGACCCAGTACTTC CASSVSRWETQYF
TRBJ2-7 TRBD2 . TRBV28 TGTGCCAGCTCCCTTCTGGCGGGAGGACGGGGGGACGAGCAGTACTTC CASSLLAGGRGDEQYF
TRBJ1-1 . many TRBV7-9 TGTGCCAGCAGCCCACGGGACTCCCTTGAAGCTTTCTTT CASSPRDSLEAFF
TRBJ2-5 . . TRBV10-3 TGTGCCATCAGTGCCGGGGAGACCCAGTACTTC CAISAGETQYF
TRBJ1-5 . . TRBV5-1 TGCGCCAGCAGCTTGAGCGGGGACAATCAGCCCCAGCATTTT CASSLSGDNQPQHF
TRBJ1-1 . . TRBV5-1 TGCGCCAGCAGCTTCAGGACGGACACTGAAGCTTTCTTT CASSFRTDTEAFF
TRBJ2-7 TRBD1 . TRBV19 TGTGCCAGTAGAAACCTCGACAGGGGGCCGGTCGAGCAGTACTTC CASRNLDRGPVEQYF
TRBJ2-2 . few TRBV9 TGTGCCAGCAGCGCCAACCGACACCTTCCCACCGGGGAGCTGTTTTTT CASSANRHLPTGELFF
TRBJ2-7 . . TRBV5-8 TGTGCCAGCAGCTTGGCCTTCGTGTGGAGGAGCTCCTACGAGCAGTACTTC CASSLAFVWRSSYEQYF
TRBJ2-3 TRBD2 few TRBV19 TGTGCCACCTCCAAAGGGAAGCGGGAGGGACAGGTTACGCAGTATTTT CATSKGKREGQVTQYF
TRBJ2-7 TRBD1 few TRBV10-1 TGCGCCAGCATCCCCGACAGGGACTACGAGCAGTACTTC CASIPDRDYEQYF
TRBJ1-1 . . TRBV28 TGTGCCAGCACAGGATACACTGAAGCTTTCTTT CASTGYTEAFF
TRBJ2-7 . . TRBV9 TGTGCCAGCAGCGGACTCCCGGCGCACGAGCAGTACTTC CASSGLPAHEQYF
TRBJ2-2 . . TRBV19 TGTGCCAGTAGTATAGTTGGTCAGACTAACACCGGGGAGCTGTTTTTT CASSIVGQTNTGELFF
TRBJ2-1 . few TRBV5-6 TGTGCCAGCAGCTTTGATTCGGTCAATGAGCAGTTCTTC CASSFDSVNEQFF